Presented here are 22 T cell receptor beta chains from one specimen sequenced in a study of regulatory T cells in long-lasting Graves disease. For TCR beta, libraries came from iRepertoire HTBI primers and Arm-PCR of CDR3 regions. TCRdb processed the multiplex PCR reads anew with MiXCR; each CDR3 protein has one entry. This table has 400,000 to 500,000 distinct CDR3 sequences, around 17% appearing once. Time point of the sample: newly diagnosed GD, antithyroid drugs for less than 3 months. Following extraction of RNA from PBMCs, that RNA was used to make the TCR library. These data are also associated with another study on T cells in Graves' hyperthyroidism and ophthalmopathy.

Sequencing used peripheral blood mononuclear cells (PBMCs), obtained at new diagnosis, from a patient treated with antithyroid drugs. The receptor source for this set is a woman aged 18 to 35 with Graves disease.

In nucleotides, the CDR3 is TGTGCCAGCAGCTTAGCGACGACAGGGGAGCTCAACGGCTACACCTTC. Protein sequence: CASSLATTGELNGYTF. This rearrangement joins TRBV7-2 to TRBJ1-2; 8 positions agree with TRBD1. Germline trimming cut 0 bases from V and 8 bases from J; bases unmatched to any gene: 11. The CDR3 consists of 16 residues. From germline, CDR1 is SGHTA and CDR2 FQGNSA.

This clonotype was observed at least ten times. CDR3 protein: CAVWGLRSGELFF. The CDR3 nucleotides read TGTGCCGTCTGGGGACTCCGGTCGGGGGAGCTGTTTTTT. The chain links TRBV7-2 to TRBJ2-2; possibly TRBD2 for D (6 bases). This CDR3 comprises 13 residues. Trimming pared 11 bases from V and 8 bases from J, leaving 18 bases between. Germline V gene lookup returns CDR1 SGHTA and CDR2 FQGNSA.

This clonotype has only a few counts. The chain employs TRBV7-2 and TRBJ2-2; 7 bases are shared with TRBD2. The V and J ends lost 5 bases and 5 bases, in that order; junction bases with no gene match: 8. This CDR3 is built from 15 residues. CDR1 is SGHTA, CDR2 FQGNSA, per germline. CDR3 nucleotide sequence: TGTGCCAGCAGCATAGGACTAGGCGGGACCGGGGAGCTGTTTTTT. This sequence encodes CASSIGLGGTGELFF.

This clonotype was seen at least ten times. V is TRBV30 and J is TRBJ2-3; either TRBD1 or TRBD2 may supply D (5 bases each). Germline V gene data show CDR1 as GTSNPN and CDR2 as SVGIG (reference sequence). There are 14 residues in the CDR3. The V end was cut by 2 bases, the J end by 0 bases, with 9 bases between. DNA for the CDR3: TGTGCCTGGAGTCTCGGGGCTAGCACAGATACGCAGTATTTT. Translating it yields CAWSLGASTDTQYF.

This clonotype was counted many times. The V gene is TRBV12-3 or TRBV12-4, the J gene TRBJ2-3; no firm D call. The CDR3 loop spans 13 amino acids. The germline V and J ends were trimmed by 6 bases and 4 bases, with 11 bases remaining between them. The CDR3 DNA is TGTGCCAGCAGGCCCCCCCGGCCAGATACGCAGTATTTT. As protein: CASRPPRPDTQYF.

This clonotype was observed at least ten times. This chain links TRBV7-9 with TRBJ2-3; no clear D. There are 14 residues in the CDR3. V was cut by 4 bases and J by 6 bases, with 14 bases left in between. CDR1 SEHNR and CDR2 FQNEAQ come from the germline V gene (reference sequence). Here the CDR3 reads CASSSRTAADTQYF. The CDR3 region has the DNA TGTGCCAGCAGCTCTCGGACCGCGGCGGATACGCAGTATTTT.

The chain links TRBV5-1 to TRBJ2-3; no clear D. CDR1 is SGHRS and CDR2 is YFSETQ in the germline V gene. The CDR3 runs 16 residues. V lost 0 bases, J lost 0 bases, and 11 bases lay in between. As DNA, the CDR3 is TGCGCCAGCAGCTTGGGGCTAGTGGGGAGCACAGATACGCAGTATTTT. This gives the protein CASSLGLVGSTDTQYF. The whole variable domain, remainder taken from reference TRBV5-1 and TRBJ2-3, is KAGVTQTPRYLIKTRGQQVTLSCSPISGHRSVSWYQQTPGQGLQFLFEYFSETQRNKGNFPGRFSGRQFSNSRSEMNVSTLELGDSALYLCASSLGLVGSTDTQYFGPGTRLTVL.

This clonotype has at least ten counts. V is TRBV20-1 and J is TRBJ2-5; 8 bases line up with TRBD1. The germline V gene has CDR1 DFQATT and CDR2 SNEGSKA (reference sequence). The V gene end was trimmed by 0 bases and the J gene end by 4 bases; junction bases not matched to a gene: 7. The CDR3 loop spans 15 amino acids. The CDR3 sequence is CSARDSTGAPETQYF. In DNA, the CDR3 is TGCAGTGCTAGAGACTCGACAGGGGCCCCAGAGACCCAGTACTTC.

The chain employs TRBV6-1 and TRBJ1-2; no definite D call. Germline CDR1 reads MNHNS; CDR2 reads SASEGT. V was shortened by 3 bases and J by 0 bases, with 11 bases between the two germline ends. CDR3 length: 15 residues. CDR3 in amino acids: CASSERPGSNYGYTF. The CDR3, as DNA: TGTGCCAGCAGTGAGCGCCCGGGTTCTAACTATGGCTACACCTTC.

The chain couples TRBV18 to TRBJ2-2; 7 nucleotides agree with TRBD1. The CDR3 is made up of 19 amino acids. V was clipped by 5 bases and J by 2 bases; unmatched bases: 17. Germline CDR1 KGHSH, CDR2 LQKENI. The CDR3 spells CASSSIWTGGTNNTGELFF. CDR3 DNA sequence: TGTGCCAGCTCAAGTATTTGGACAGGCGGTACAAATAACACCGGGGAGCTGTTTTTT.

The chain is built from TRBV6-1 and TRBJ2-1; 10 nucleotides align to TRBD2. In germline, CDR1 is MNHNS, CDR2 SASEGT. This CDR3 is built from 17 residues. Trimming took 8 bases from V and 8 from J; bases not matched to a gene: 18. The DNA for the CDR3 is TGTGCCAGCGCCCAATTTAGGGGGGCTAGCGGGAGCTATGAGCAGTTCTTC. Amino acid sequence: CASAQFRGASGSYEQFF.

This chain connects TRBV27 to TRBJ1-6; D is possibly TRBD1 (6 bases). The V end lost 2 bases, the J end lost 5 bases, and 19 bases lay between the germline ends. The CDR3 has 18 amino acids. Germline CDR1 is MNHEY and CDR2 is SMNVEV (reference sequence). The CDR3 sequence is CASSLDGGGRRNNSPLHF. The CDR3 nucleotides read TGTGCCAGCAGTTTAGACGGGGGGGGCAGGAGAAATAATTCACCCCTCCACTTT.

This clonotype has a handful of counts. The CDR3 loop is CASVVPLRYNEQFF. The DNA for the CDR3 is TGTGCCAGCGTCGTACCTCTCCGGTACAATGAGCAGTTCTTC. This chain uses TRBV28 with TRBJ2-1; no reliable D call. From germline, CDR1 is MDHEN and CDR2 SYDVKM. This CDR3 comprises 14 residues. Trimming removed 8 bases at V and 4 bases at J, with 15 bases between.

This clonotype showed up just a few times. This chain links TRBV24-1 with TRBJ2-3; D is possibly TRBD2 (6 bases). Gene TRBJ2-5 matches the end of the DNA better, so the J call may be wrong. The CDR3 has 13 residues. The V gene's germline CDR1 is KGHDR and CDR2 SFDVKD. In nucleotides, the CDR3 is TGTGCCACCACTAGCGACTCGTCAGAGACCCAGTACTTC. It is translated as CATTSDSSETQYF.

This clonotype came up many times. The chain carries TRBV5-1 and TRBJ2-3, with a tentative D call TRBD2 (6 bases). The CDR3 loop spans 13 amino acids. CDR1 SGHRS and CDR2 YFSETQ come from the germline V gene. Trimming cost V 7 bases and J 2 bases, with 11 bases left between them. Here the CDR3 DNA reads TGCGCCAGCGGCAGCGGGCACACAGATACGCAGTATTTT. Amino acids: CASGSGHTDTQYF.

This clonotype showed up many times. The chain joins TRBV7-9 to TRBJ2-7, with 10 positions matching TRBD2. Germline V gene data show CDR1 as SEHNR and CDR2 as FQNEAQ (reference sequence). With V trimmed by 7 bases and J by 0 bases, 6 bases remained unmatched. The CDR3 length is 15 residues. The CDR3 DNA reads TGTGCCAGCAAAGGACTAGCGGACAGCTCCTACGAGCAGTACTTC. It encodes CASKGLADSSYEQYF.

This clonotype has more than one count but fewer than ten. One end of the junction does not line up with germline, which may come from a read error. The chain carries TRBV6-1 and TRBJ2-1; maybe TRBD1 (6 bases). In germline, CDR1 is MNHNS, CDR2 SASEGT. This CDR3 is 15 amino acids long. DNA of the CDR3: TGTACCAGCAGTGAACGGCAGGGGTCCCACGGTGAGCAGTTCTTC. Its translation: CTSSERQGSHGEQFF.

This clonotype was picked up many times. The rearrangement links TRBV11-3 to TRBJ2-3, with TRBD2 matching over 12 bases. The CDR3 runs to 18 residues. Germline lookup yields CDR1 SGHNT and CDR2 YENEEA. J was trimmed by 4 bases and V by 5 bases; bases with no gene match: 13. The CDR3 DNA follows: TGTGCCAGCAGCCCCCCGACTAGCGGGAGCCAGGGTCCAGATACGCAGTATTTT. Its translation: CASSPPTSGSQGPDTQYF.

This clonotype appeared once. This chain joins TRBV20-1 and TRBJ2-3, with 14 bases fitting TRBD2. The germline V gene encodes CDR1 DFQATT and CDR2 SNEGSKA (reference sequence). This CDR3 is 19 amino acids long. Trimming at V came to 6 bases and at J to 2 bases, leaving 16 bases not matched to a gene. Here the CDR3 DNA reads TGCAGTGCCATCAATCCGGGACTAGCGGGAGCGCACGCCACAGATACGCAGTATTTT. Residues: CSAINPGLAGAHATDTQYF.

As concerns this clonotype: An end of the junction does not agree with germline; a read error may underlie this. The rearrangement uses TRBV5-1 and TRBJ1-1; 11 bases match TRBD1. The CDR3 consists of 16 residues. CDR1 is SGHRS, CDR2 YFSETQ, per germline. The CDR3 here is CASSNGQGAISGAASF. For the CDR3, the DNA is TGCGCCAGCAGCAACGGACAGGGGGCAATAAGTGGGGCAGCTTCCTTT.

This clonotype showed up many times. The chain carries TRBV28 and TRBJ1-1; 7 bases align to TRBD1. The CDR3 covers 18 residues. J lost 7 bases, V lost 6 bases, and 23 bases had no gene match. Germline loops: CDR1 MDHEN, CDR2 SYDVKM. Written as DNA, the CDR3 is TGTGCCAGCAGCCCTATTACAGGGGAAATGGGCCTTGGCTATGAAGCTTTCTTT. The encoded protein is CASSPITGEMGLGYEAFF.

Only a few counts were recorded for this clonotype. The chain uses TRBV11-3 and TRBJ2-7, with TRBD1 matching 8 bases. CDR3 length: 15 amino acids. Per the germline V gene, CDR1 is SGHNT and CDR2 is YENEEA. Trimming cost V 6 bases and J 2 bases; bases outside gene matches: 9. CDR3: CASSFDRGFTYEQYF. DNA of the CDR3: TGTGCCAGCAGTTTCGACAGGGGATTCACCTACGAGCAGTACTTC.